This T cell receptor beta chain is from a study of blood T cells in healthy people across ages. With each sample, at least 5 micrograms of total RNA were extracted. The CDR3 loop spans 15 amino acids. Germline lookup yields CDR1 LGHNA and CDR2 YNFKEQ. Trimming took 0 bases from V and 15 from J, leaving 20 bases between them. PCR was performed a second time for roughly 7 to 11 cycles using a sample-barcoded 5' primer and a J-beta primer mix. TCRdb processed the 5' RACE reads anew with MiXCR; each CDR3 protein has one entry. The data show around 1,000,000 distinct CDR3 sequences, around 25% seen once. This clonotype was counted only a few times. These data were also reused for a study on T cells of mothers and their children.

Sequenced sample: blood. This chain uses TRBV4-2 with TRBJ1-4; no definite D call. This clonotype originated in a girl aged 2-15 years in good health. The CDR3 loop reads CASSQEAQFTYSVFF. The CDR3 bases are TGTGCCAGCAGCCAAGAAGCCCAGTTTACTTATTCGGTGTTTTTT.